This T cell receptor (beta chain) was obtained from a study of CD8 T cells in ankylosing spondylitis (dated by TCRdb to the late 2010s). Background on the whole study: The study set out to find disease-linked TCR variants by profiling T cell receptor beta repertoires in ankylosing spondylitis patients and healthy donors. The whole study cohort included 108 healthy donors and about two dozen ankylosing spondylitis patients. Peripheral blood was sampled, and synovial fluid was also collected from ankylosing spondylitis patients. Paper-wide results and their limitations: The disease-linked clones were reported to be significantly enriched in matched synovial fluid samples from ankylosing spondylitis patients. A TCR beta motif made up of several highly homologous amino acid variants appeared to be characteristic of blood from ankylosing spondylitis patients. The disease-linked clones had a CD8+ phenotype and were found at relatively low frequencies in peripheral blood. Some motif variants were previously reported in synovial fluid and blood of reactive arthritis patients, suggesting common disease-initiation mechanisms.

This clonotype was seen ten or more times. Its recognized antigen is unknown. Base qualities were left out, and no much larger clone turns up one base away. Reading from cysteine to phenylalanine, the CDR3 counts 16 amino acids. The retained sequence is limited to the CDR3, 48 bases, with the frame set at the first base. V is pruned by 6 bases and J by 4 bases, leaving 13 bases of the junction without a gene match. In the germline V gene, CDR1 corresponds to ENHRY and CDR2 to SYGVKD. TCRdb lists the instrument as Illumina HiSeq 2500. Quantitative 5'-RACE with molecular barcodes was the method used to prepare the TCR beta libraries. The original methods were these. A new computational method based on a probabilistic model of VDJ rearrangement was used to identify disease-linked TCR variants. Through fastp at Q25 and MiXCR, TCRdb rebuilt clones from the public reads, retaining in-frame beta chains. Identical CDR3 proteins give one entry, which carries the most common genes and DNA. What appears here as the V and J calls and clone size reflects TCRdb's work, not the paper's. Within this sample are 250,000 to 400,000 distinct CDR3 sequences, with 11% of them counted one time only. The ten largest clones take up around 8.4% of the sample.

Sequences were obtained from blood, either unsorted or a sorted T cell fraction (not recorded which). The sequence came from a female donor with ankylosing spondylitis or in good health (not recorded which). The chain joins TRBV10-3 to TRBJ2-7, with 9 central nucleotides matching TRBD2. The nucleotide sequence is TGTGCCATCAGCTTGGGACTAGCTGGAACATCATACGAGCAGTACTTC. It translates as CAISLGLAGTSYEQYF.